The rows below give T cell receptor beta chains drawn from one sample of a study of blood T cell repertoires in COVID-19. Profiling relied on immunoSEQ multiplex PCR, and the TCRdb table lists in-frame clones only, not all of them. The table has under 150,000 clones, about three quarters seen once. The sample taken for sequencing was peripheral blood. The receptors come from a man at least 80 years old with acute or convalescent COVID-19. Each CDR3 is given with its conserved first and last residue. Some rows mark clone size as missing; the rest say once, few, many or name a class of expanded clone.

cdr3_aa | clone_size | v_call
CASSVFGSGANVLTF | - | TRBV9
CASSRQLATVETQYF | - | TRBV3-1/TRBV3-2
CASSMRPGDEAFF | - | TRBV7-2
CASSSGLAGVPDTQYF | few | TRBV7-7
CASSWSGQGAGEYGYTF | - | TRBV5-1
CASGEVGGPKQFF | few | TRBV6-6
CASSLMSGGGETQYF | - | TRBV7-3
CASSYAPPGQVGNEQFF | - | TRBV6-2/TRBV6-3
CSARGQRAFF | few | TRBV20-1
CASSEWDSLGSGELFF | - | TRBV25-1
CASSKGQGNTEAFF | - | TRBV11-2
CASNFEGGSTQYF | - | TRBV11-1
CASSAGEWYNEQFF | few | TRBV14
CAISESSGGNQPQHF | - | TRBV10-3
CASRQGARYEQYF | - | TRBV6-5
CASSFIRDHEQFF | - | TRBV7-2
CASSRDRDPSAYNEQFF | once | TRBV6-2/TRBV6-3
CASSLVWTGEQYF | - | TRBV12-3/TRBV12-4
CASTSGRAEGLDTQYF | - | TRBV6-6
CASRYTGGWVTDTQYF | - | TRBV11-2
CASSLEGVADEQYF | - | TRBV7-9
CASSQTGAAYNEQFF | - | TRBV7-2
CASSQGWGTANTGELFF | - | TRBV3-1/TRBV3-2
CASSTPGHPYEQYF | - | TRBV5-6